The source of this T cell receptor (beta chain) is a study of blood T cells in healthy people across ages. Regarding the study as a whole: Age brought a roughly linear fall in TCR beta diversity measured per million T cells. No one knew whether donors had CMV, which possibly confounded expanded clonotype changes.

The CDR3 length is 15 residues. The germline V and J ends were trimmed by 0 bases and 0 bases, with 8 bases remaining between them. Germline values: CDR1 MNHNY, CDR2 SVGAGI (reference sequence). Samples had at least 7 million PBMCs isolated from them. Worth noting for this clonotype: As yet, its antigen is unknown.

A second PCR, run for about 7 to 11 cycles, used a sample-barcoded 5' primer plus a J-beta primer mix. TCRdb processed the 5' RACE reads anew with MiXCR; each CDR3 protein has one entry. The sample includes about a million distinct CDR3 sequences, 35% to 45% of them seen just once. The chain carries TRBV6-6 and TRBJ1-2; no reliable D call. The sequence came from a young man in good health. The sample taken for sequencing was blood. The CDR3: CASSYSLGTNYGYTF. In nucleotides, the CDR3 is TGTGCCAGCAGTTACTCCCTAGGGACTAACTATGGCTACACCTTC.